The TCR beta chain under discussion was sequenced for a study of beta chain features in type 1 diabetes. Expressed TCRB transcripts got sequenced, as all isolated RNA was reverse transcribed. Using immunoSEQ multiplex PCR, the repertoire was profiled, and TCRdb retains in-frame clones only, with some absent. The sample lists some 400,000 clones, roughly 16% occurring once. Whole-study findings and limits: Significant though moderate, a shortening of TCRB CDR3s appeared in all four CD4+ subsets of Type 1 diabetes patients. Fewer junction insertions and more nucleotide deletions appeared in type 1 diabetes patients.

This clone was counted only a few times. Antigen specificity is unknown. CDR1 MDHEN and CDR2 SYDVKM come from the germline V gene. V lost 1 base to trimming and J lost 1 base, with 10 bases between them. The CDR3 is 15 residues long. The V and J genes are TRBV28 and TRBJ1-1; D ambiguous. The source material was naive CD4+ T cells from blood. This clonotype was obtained from a woman aged 18 to 35 in good health. The CDR3 here is CASSLFGLPNTEAFF. The CDR3 nucleotides are TGTGCCAGCAGTTTATTCGGACTGCCGAACACTGAAGCTTTCTTT.